This record concerns one T cell receptor (beta chain) sequence. The antigen is unknown. This record comes from a study of regulatory T cells in long-lasting Graves disease. Arm-PCR of CDR3 regions and iRepertoire HTBI primers were used to build TCR beta libraries. TCRdb analysed the multiplex PCR reads with MiXCR anew, one entry per CDR3 protein. Of 240,000 or so distinct CDR3 sequences listed, 20% to 25% are singletons. The CDR3 has 16 residues. Germline V gives CDR1 SGHAT, CDR2 FQNNGV. With V trimmed by 1 base and J by 4 bases, 3 bases remained unmatched. Findings of the study overall: Persistent disease preferred TRBV28, TRBJ1-2 and TRBJ2-5; new disease, TRBV20-1 and TRBJ2-1. Less diverse TCR repertoires were seen in persistent Graves' patients than in newly diagnosed ones.

Stated time point: newly diagnosed GD, antithyroid drugs for less than 3 months. The TCR library was made from RNA that had been extracted from PBMCs in TRIzol. The V and J genes are TRBV11-2 and TRBJ2-3, with 12 bases identical to TRBD2. The TCR sequence derives from a female donor with Graves disease. The material was peripheral blood mononuclear cells (PBMCs), obtained at new diagnosis, from a patient treated with antithyroid drugs. In DNA, the CDR3 is TGTGCCAGCAGCTTAGCTAGCGGGAGGGTCCCAGATACGCAGTATTTT. Its translation: CASSLASGRVPDTQYF.